The 14 T cell receptor beta chains below come from one sample, sequenced in a study of beta chain features in type 1 diabetes. Expressed TCRB transcripts were sequenced, since all the RNA that had been isolated was reverse transcribed. Sequencing used immunoSEQ multiplex PCR; TCRdb keeps in-frame clones, though not all of them. The data hold 310,000 or so clones, with 8% observed a single time. Sequencing was done on a sample of central memory CD4+ T cells from blood. Receptors originate from a woman younger than 30 in good health.

The V and J genes are TRBV6-6 and TRBJ2-6, with D unresolved. CDR1 MNHNY and CDR2 SVGAGI come from the germline V gene (reference sequence). The CDR3 has 13 residues. V lost 6 bases and J lost 3, with 6 bases in between. The DNA of the CDR3 is TGTGCCAGCAGCCCGGGTGGGGCCAACGTCCTGACTTTC. Its translation is CASSPGGANVLTF.

In its sample, this clone was seen a few times. This sequence joins TRBV11-2 and TRBJ2-5, with D possibly matching TRBD1 (6 bases). The CDR3 is 15 amino acids. CDR1 and CDR2 from the germline V gene are SGHAT and FQNNGV. The ends were cut back, 0 bases at V and 2 bases at J, with 10 bases in the middle. The CDR3 bases are TGTGCCAGCAGCTTAGAACAGGGTGCACAAGAGACCCAGTACTTC. Translation gives CASSLEQGAQETQYF.

The V call is TRBV7-6, the J call TRBJ2-1, with a possible D match to TRBD2 (6 bases). Looked up from germline, CDR1 is SGHVS and CDR2 is FNYEAQ. The CDR3 covers 12 residues. V was clipped by 1 base and J by 12 bases, with 10 bases between them. This chain's CDR3 is CASSLVSGPQFF. CDR3 sequence (DNA): TGTGCCAGCAGCTTAGTGAGCGGGCCGCAGTTCTTC.

Remarks on this clone: The germline gene is not matched at one end of the junction; a read error may be the cause. The chain joins TRBV7-7 to TRBJ2-1, with a tentative D call TRBD2 (5 bases). CDR1 SSHAT and CDR2 FNYEAQ come from the germline V gene (reference sequence). This CDR3 has 14 residues. The CDR3: CASSPDYTYNEQFF. CDR3 DNA sequence: TGTGCTAGCAGCCCCGACTATACCTACAATGAGCAGTTCTTC.

This clone was counted a few times. V is TRBV6-5 and J is TRBJ2-7, with 9 bases that match TRBD1. The CDR3 spans 15 residues. Per germline, CDR1 MNHEY and CDR2 SVGAGI. V lost 0 bases and J lost 7; bases outside the gene matches: 7. The CDR3 sequence is CASSYSGTGFLEQYF. The CDR3 DNA reads as TGTGCCAGCAGTTACTCTGGGACAGGGTTTCTAGAGCAGTACTTC.

The V gene is TRBV11-2, the J gene TRBJ1-5, with D perhaps TRBD1 (6 bases). Deletions cut 9 bases from V and 9 bases from J, with 18 bases between. CDR3 length equals 13 residues. Germline-derived CDR1 and CDR2 are SGHAT and FQNNGV. This CDR3 is CASTSGPRGPQHF. CDR3 in DNA: TGTGCCAGTACCTCTGGACCCAGGGGGCCCCAGCATTTT.

The chain recombines TRBV6-1 with TRBJ2-2; 10 bases line up with TRBD2. V shed 6 bases and J 4 bases; nucleotides not matched to a gene: 5. This CDR3 is 15 amino acids long. Germline-derived CDR1 and CDR2 are MNHNS and SASEGT. The CDR3 sequence: CASRAGGPSTGELFF. The CDR3 DNA reads as TGTGCCAGCAGAGCGGGAGGGCCGAGCACCGGGGAGCTGTTTTTT.

This clone was seen a few times. V and J are TRBV20-1 and TRBJ1-2; D remains unclear. V was cut by 1 base and J by 6 bases, with 6 bases left in between. Germline values: CDR1 DFQATT, CDR2 SNEGSKA (reference sequence). The CDR3 totals 11 residues. The CDR3 DNA follows: TGCAGTGCTAGAGTTAGAGATGGCTACACCTTC. Amino acid sequence: CSARVRDGYTF.

This clone was recorded a few times. The J gene is TRBJ2-1, the V gene TRBV29-1; 8 bases line up with TRBD2. Germline values: CDR1 SQVTM, CDR2 ANQGSEA. The length of the CDR3 is 16 residues. Germline trimming cut 4 bases from V and 0 bases from J; bases unmatched to any gene: 8. The CDR3 DNA is TGCAGCGTTGCGATGGGTAGCGGGACCTCCTACAATGAGCAGTTCTTC. Residues: CSVAMGSGTSYNEQFF.

A few counts support this clone. The J gene is TRBJ2-7, the V gene TRBV6-5, with D possibly matching TRBD1 (6 bases). CDR3 length: 14 amino acids. V was cut by 5 bases and J by 3 bases, with 14 bases left in between. Germline V gene data show CDR1 as MNHEY and CDR2 as SVGAGI. DNA of the CDR3: TGTGCCAGCAGTGACCAGGGGCTGTACTACGAGCAGTACTTC. Its protein is CASSDQGLYYEQYF.

This clone was counted only a few times. This same CDR3 is encoded by further DNA sequences in the sample. This sequence joins TRBV28 and TRBJ2-7; D is unresolved. Deletions cut 3 bases from V and 4 bases from J, with 4 bases between. The CDR3 consists of 11 residues. CDR1 and CDR2 (germline): MDHEN, SYDVKM. CDR3 nucleotide sequence: TGTGCCAGCAGTTTTTATTACGAGCAGTACTTC. Its protein is CASSFYYEQYF.

The sample holds many counts of this clone. This is likely a read error, given that the CDR3 carries no conserved phenylalanine or tryptophan at its end. The limits of the CDR3 on the DNA are not certain, so only TCRdb's listed CDR3 is given. CDR3 loop: CACGPGQL. V gene TRBV23-1 combines with J gene TRBJ1-1; the table assigns TRBD1, which was not confirmed against the DNA. TRBV23-1 is labeled an ORF, and its function is uncertain. The CDR3 is made up of 8 amino acids, end residues included.

V is TRBV10-3 and J is TRBJ2-3; D ambiguous. Germline V gene data show CDR1 as ENHRY and CDR2 as SYGVKD. V was clipped by 4 bases and J by 0 bases, with 11 bases between them. This CDR3 comprises 15 residues. This CDR3 is CAISVLLASTDTQYF. In DNA, the CDR3 is TGTGCCATCAGTGTGCTGTTAGCTAGCACAGATACGCAGTATTTT.

This clone was seen only a few times. The genes are TRBV10-3 and TRBJ2-1, with 7 bases that match TRBD2. With 8 bases clipped from V and 8 bases from J, the junction kept 9 bases outside the gene matches. The CDR3 consists of 13 residues. Germline V gives CDR1 ENHRY, CDR2 SYGVKD. In DNA, the CDR3 is TGTGCCATCTACGCGGGAGAGGGGCATGAGCAGTTCTTC. Its protein is CAIYAGEGHEQFF.